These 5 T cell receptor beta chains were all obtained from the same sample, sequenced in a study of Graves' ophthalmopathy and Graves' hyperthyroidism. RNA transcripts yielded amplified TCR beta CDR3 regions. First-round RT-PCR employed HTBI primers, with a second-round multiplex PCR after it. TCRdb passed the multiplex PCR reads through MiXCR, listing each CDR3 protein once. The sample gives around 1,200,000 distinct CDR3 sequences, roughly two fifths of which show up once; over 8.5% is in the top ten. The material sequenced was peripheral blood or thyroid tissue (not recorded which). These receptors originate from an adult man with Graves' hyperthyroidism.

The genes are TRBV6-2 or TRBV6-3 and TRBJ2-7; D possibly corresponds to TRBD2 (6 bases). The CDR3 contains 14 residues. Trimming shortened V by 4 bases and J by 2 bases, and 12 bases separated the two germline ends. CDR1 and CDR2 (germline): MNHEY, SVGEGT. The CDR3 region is CASSSPSETYEQYF. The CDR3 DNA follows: TGTGCCAGCAGTTCACCTAGCGAAACCTACGAGCAGTACTTC.

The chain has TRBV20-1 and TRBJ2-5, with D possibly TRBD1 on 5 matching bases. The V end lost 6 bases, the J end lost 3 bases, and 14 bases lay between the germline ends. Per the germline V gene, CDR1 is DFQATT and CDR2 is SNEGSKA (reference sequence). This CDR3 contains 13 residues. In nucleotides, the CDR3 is TGCAGTGCCGCAAGGGGCACCAAAGAGACCCAGTACTTC. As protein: CSAARGTKETQYF.

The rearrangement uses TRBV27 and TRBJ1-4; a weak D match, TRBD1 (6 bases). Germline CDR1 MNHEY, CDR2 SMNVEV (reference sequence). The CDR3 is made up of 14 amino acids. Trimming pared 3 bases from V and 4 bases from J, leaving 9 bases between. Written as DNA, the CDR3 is TGTGCCAGCAGTTTTCGGGGACATAATGAAAAACTGTTTTTT. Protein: CASSFRGHNEKLFF.

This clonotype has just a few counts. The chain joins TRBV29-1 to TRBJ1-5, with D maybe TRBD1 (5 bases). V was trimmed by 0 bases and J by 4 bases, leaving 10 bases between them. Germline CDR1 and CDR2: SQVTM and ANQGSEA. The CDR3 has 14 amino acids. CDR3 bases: TGCAGCGTTGAAGAGGGGGGGTGGAATCAGCCCCAGCATTTT. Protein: CSVEEGGWNQPQHF.

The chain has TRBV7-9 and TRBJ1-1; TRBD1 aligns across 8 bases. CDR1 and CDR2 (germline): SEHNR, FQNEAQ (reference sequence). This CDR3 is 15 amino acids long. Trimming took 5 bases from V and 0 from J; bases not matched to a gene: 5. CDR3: CASSRKGQVNTEAFF. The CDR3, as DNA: TGTGCCAGCAGCAGAAAGGGACAGGTGAACACTGAAGCTTTCTTT. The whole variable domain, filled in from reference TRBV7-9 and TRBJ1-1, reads DTGVSQNPRHKITKRGQNVTFRCDPISEHNRLYWYRQTLGQGPEFLTYFQNEAQLEKSRLLSDRFSAERPKGSFSTLEIQRTEQGDSAMYLCASSRKGQVNTEAFFGQGTRLTVV.